Listed here are 27 T cell receptor beta chains from one sample, sequenced in a study of neoadjuvant anti-PD-1 for oral cavity cancer (dated by TCRdb to the early 2020s). Libraries were built with the immunoSEQ multiplex PCR assay. What TCRdb holds here is the immuneACCESS table cut down to in-frame rearrangements. Part of the clones is not present; checked against another copy, under half of the missing clones reflect an unresolved V gene, and the others are unexplained. A total of about 11,000 clones appear in this sample, around 52% of them only once. The biggest ten clones account for more than 20% of the sample. The sample's time point label is to be understood as: before neoadjuvant nivolumab. The sequenced sample was tumor tissue, obtained before nivolumab (anti-PD-1) treatment. Source of these receptors: a person aged 40 to 85 with oral cavity squamous cell carcinoma.

The chain uses TRBV6-1 and TRBJ2-7, with 9 nucleotides matching TRBD1. Trimming cost V 10 bases and J 0 bases; bases outside gene matches: 7. CDR3 length: 14 residues. Per the germline V gene, CDR1 is MNHNS and CDR2 is SASEGT. CDR3 coding DNA: TGTGCCATCAAGCCGGGACAGGGCTCCTACGAGCAGTACTTC. Translated, it gives CAIKPGQGSYEQYF.

The chain carries TRBV5-1 and TRBJ1-2, with D tentatively TRBD1 (6 bases). This CDR3 has 14 amino acids. Trimming removed 0 bases from V and 0 bases from J, with 6 bases in between. Per germline, CDR1 SGHRS and CDR2 YFSETQ. In DNA form, the CDR3 reads TGCGCCAGCAGCTTGGGGACAGCTAACTATGGCTACACCTTC. This translates into CASSLGTANYGYTF.

This clone was counted a single time. This chain uses TRBV25-1 with TRBJ2-3; D may correspond to TRBD1 or TRBD2 (6 bases each). V gave up 0 bases and J gave up 1 base, with 14 bases separating them. CDR3 size: 17 residues. CDR1 and CDR2 from the germline V gene are MGHDK and SYGVNS. CDR3: CASSEYGGASGTDTQYF. The CDR3 DNA reads as TGTGCCAGCAGTGAATACGGGGGCGCTAGCGGCACAGATACGCAGTATTTT.

DNA for the CDR3: TGTGCCAGCAGCTTCGGGACTACCCTTTACGAGCAGTACTTC. Its translation is CASSFGTTLYEQYF. The J gene is TRBJ2-7, the V gene TRBV11-2, with 7 bases aligning to TRBD2. Germline V CDR1 and CDR2: SGHAT, FQNNGV. Unmatched junction bases numbered 6, after V lost 3 bases and J lost 4 bases. The CDR3 length is 14 residues.

This clone turned up a few times. The gene calls are TRBV5-1 and TRBJ2-2; 9 positions match TRBD1. V dropped 1 base and J dropped 1; count of bases not matched to a gene: 2. The CDR3 sequence is 16 residues long. In germline, CDR1 is SGHRS, CDR2 YFSETQ. The CDR3 loop is CASSLRQGVNTGELFF. DNA of the CDR3: TGCGCCAGCAGCTTGAGACAGGGGGTGAACACCGGGGAGCTGTTTTTT.

In DNA, the CDR3 is TGTGCCAGCAGCCGGGACAGCGCGAACACCGGGGAGCTGTTTTTT. As protein: CASSRDSANTGELFF. V is TRBV2 and J is TRBJ2-2; 7 nucleotides agree with TRBD1. This CDR3 has 15 amino acids. Losses at the gene ends were 6 bases for V and 0 bases for J; bases not matched to a gene: 4. The germline gives CDR1 SNHLY, CDR2 FYNNEI.

The chain recombines TRBV9 with TRBJ1-6; D is undetermined. Trimming took off 5 bases at V and 12 bases at J, with 21 bases between the two ends. The CDR3 totals 15 residues. Per germline, CDR1 SGDLS and CDR2 YYNGEE. The CDR3 sequence: CASSSTGDIRVPLHF. DNA of the CDR3: TGTGCCAGCAGTTCCACCGGGGATATTCGGGTACCCCTCCACTTT.

The chain links TRBV11-2 to TRBJ1-6, with 10 positions matching TRBD1. This CDR3 comprises 17 residues. The germline V gene has CDR1 SGHAT and CDR2 FQNNGV. Unmatched junction bases numbered 10, after V lost 1 base and J lost 10 bases. The CDR3 spells CASSLGLGGDRGSPLHF. CDR3 sequence (DNA): TGTGCCAGCAGCTTAGGGCTGGGGGGGGACAGGGGATCACCCCTCCACTTT.

The rearrangement links TRBV28 to TRBJ2-7, with 7 bases fitting TRBD1. Germline CDR1 reads MDHEN; CDR2 reads SYDVKM. The CDR3 contains 15 residues. The V segment lost 5 bases and the J segment 0 bases; nucleotides outside the gene matches: 7. CDR3 sequence (DNA): TGTGCCAGCAGTCTAAACCGGGACAGCTCCTACGAGCAGTACTTC. This gives the protein CASSLNRDSSYEQYF.

This clone was observed a handful of times. This rearrangement joins TRBV19 to TRBJ2-6, with D unclear. CDR3 length: 16 amino acids. The germline V gene encodes CDR1 LNHDA and CDR2 SQIVND (reference sequence). With 1 base removed from V and 0 bases from J, the gap between germline ends came to 7 bases. The DNA for the CDR3 is TGTGCCAGTAGTATAGTGGCCCTCTCTGGGGCCAACGTCCTGACTTTC. Protein sequence: CASSIVALSGANVLTF.

This sequence joins TRBV18 and TRBJ2-5, with D possibly TRBD2 on 5 matching bases. The germline V gene has CDR1 KGHSH and CDR2 LQKENI. Deletions cut 0 bases from V and 5 bases from J, with 10 bases between. The CDR3 runs to 14 residues. The CDR3, as DNA: TGTGCCAGCTCACCACCAACCCGCGGGGAGACCCAGTACTTC. This sequence encodes CASSPPTRGETQYF. Full variable domain (missing parts from reference TRBV18 and TRBJ2-5): NAGVMQNPRHLVRRRGQEARLRCSPMKGHSHVYWYRQLPEEGLKFMVYLQKENIIDESGMPKERFSAEFPKEGPSILRIQQVVRGDSAAYFCASSPPTRGETQYFGPGTRLLVL.

The chain couples TRBV9 to TRBJ2-7, with D unresolved. Germline V CDR1 and CDR2: SGDLS, YYNGEE. CDR3 length equals 14 residues. V was shortened by 2 bases and J by 2 bases, with 11 bases between the two germline ends. The CDR3 sequence is CASSVSVAAYEQYF. In DNA, the CDR3 is TGTGCCAGCAGCGTGTCCGTTGCGGCCTACGAGCAGTACTTC.

The chain couples TRBV10-3 to TRBJ1-1; D unresolved. The CDR3 spans 13 residues. V was shortened by 5 bases and J by 8 bases, with 15 bases between the two germline ends. Germline-derived CDR1 and CDR2 are ENHRY and SYGVKD. The DNA for the CDR3 is TGTGCCATCAGTCAGCGGGGTATAGACGAAGCTTTCTTT. It translates to CAISQRGIDEAFF.

The J gene is TRBJ2-7, the V gene TRBV28; D not certain. V was trimmed by 5 bases and J by 10 bases, leaving 18 bases between them. The CDR3 extends over 13 amino acids. Germline assignment: CDR1 MDHEN and CDR2 SYDVKM. CDR3 DNA: TGTGCCAGCAGTCAAAGGATGGTCAGGAATCAGTACTTC. This gives the protein CASSQRMVRNQYF.

This clone was counted only a few times. The CDR3 spells CASSHSGTGGATNEKLFF. CDR3 bases: TGCGCCAGCAGCCATTCCGGGACAGGGGGCGCGACTAATGAAAAACTGTTTTTT. The chain recombines TRBV4-1 with TRBJ1-4; TRBD1 aligns across 12 bases. V was clipped by 3 bases and J by 2 bases; unmatched bases: 7. Per germline, CDR1 MGHRA and CDR2 YSYEKL. The CDR3 covers 18 residues.

The chain recombines TRBV18 with TRBJ2-6; D uncertain. V lost 3 bases, J lost 0 bases, and 24 bases lay in between. This CDR3 has 21 amino acids. CDR1 and CDR2 from the germline V gene are KGHSH and LQKENI. CDR3 loop: CASSPMAVQLKPPSGANVLTF. In nucleotides, the CDR3 is TGTGCCAGCTCACCTATGGCAGTACAACTTAAACCGCCCTCTGGGGCCAACGTCCTGACTTTC.

In its sample, this clone is large (0.1 to 1%). The rearrangement links TRBV5-4 to TRBJ1-6; no clear D. V was pared by 0 bases and J by 8 bases, with 3 bases between. The germline CDR1 and CDR2 sequences are SGHNT and YYREEE (reference sequence). The CDR3 is 12 residues long. The CDR3 region has the DNA TGTGCCAGCAGCTTGGTTGATTCACCCCTCCACTTT. Its translation: CASSLVDSPLHF.

This clone came up a few times. The rearrangement links TRBV11-2 to TRBJ2-5; 10 bases are a match to TRBD1. The V gene's germline CDR1 is SGHAT and CDR2 FQNNGV. CDR3 length equals 15 residues. Losses at the gene ends were 5 bases for V and 5 bases for J; bases not matched to a gene: 8. CDR3 DNA: TGTGCCAGCAGCAGCGACAGGGGGCGGTTGGAGACCCAGTACTTC. This codes for CASSSDRGRLETQYF.

This clone was picked up a small number of times. CDR3 sequence reads: CASNKVVWLPEHGYTF. The CDR3 bases are TGTGCCAGCAACAAAGTTGTTTGGTTACCCGAACATGGCTACACCTTC. V gene TRBV7-6 combines with J gene TRBJ1-2; no clear D. Trimming removed 7 bases from V and 6 bases from J, with 24 bases in between. The CDR3 is 16 amino acids. Per the germline V gene, CDR1 is SGHVS and CDR2 is FNYEAQ.

This clone was counted between two and nine times. V is TRBV25-1 and J is TRBJ2-2; D is possibly TRBD1 (6 bases). CDR1 MGHDK and CDR2 SYGVNS come from the germline V gene. V was cut by 6 bases and J by 6 bases, with 11 bases left in between. The CDR3 loop spans 13 amino acids. This CDR3 reads CASRQQGAGELFF. CDR3 DNA: TGTGCCAGCAGACAACAGGGAGCCGGGGAGCTGTTTTTT.

This clone was observed a handful of times. V and J are TRBV5-1 and TRBJ1-4; tentatively, D is TRBD1 (5 bases). The CDR3 has 14 residues. CDR1 and CDR2 from the germline V gene are SGHRS and YFSETQ. The V gene lost 0 bases and the J gene lost 10 bases, with 13 bases spanning the gap. The CDR3 coding sequence is TGCGCCAGCAGCTTGGGCCAGGTTGGGGGAAAACTGTTTTTT. Its translation: CASSLGQVGGKLFF.

This clone occurred a few times. The V gene is TRBV30, the J gene TRBJ1-6; 8 bases are a match to TRBD1. The trim removed 1 base at V and 5 bases at J, leaving 1 base unmatched. Germline CDR1 reads GTSNPN; CDR2 reads SVGIG (reference sequence). The CDR3 consists of 14 residues. The CDR3 DNA reads as TGTGCCTGGAGTGGGGGACAGGATAATTCACCCCTCCACTTT. It yields the protein CAWSGGQDNSPLHF.

The chain has TRBV7-9 and TRBJ2-1; TRBD1 is a possible D gene (6 bases). CDR3 length: 18 residues. Trimming took 5 bases from V and 0 from J, leaving 20 bases between them. Germline assignment: CDR1 SEHNR and CDR2 FQNEAQ (reference sequence). The CDR3 sequence is CASSPYLRQASSYNEQFF. The CDR3 DNA follows: TGTGCCAGCAGCCCATACCTGCGACAGGCGAGCTCCTACAATGAGCAGTTCTTC.

The CDR3 reads CASSFGTTLYEQYF. The CDR3 nucleotides are TGTGCCAGCAGCTTCGGGACTACCCTTTACGAGCAGTACTTC. V is TRBV7-3 and J is TRBJ2-7, with TRBD2 identical over 7 bases. The junction had 6 bases not matched to a gene; V was cut back by 3 bases and J by 4 bases. This CDR3 region has 14 residues. Germline loops: CDR1 SGHTA, CDR2 FQGTGA.

This clone came up a few times. The gene calls are TRBV10-3 and TRBJ1-5; D uncertain. The V gene's germline CDR1 is ENHRY and CDR2 SYGVKD. Trimming removed 0 bases from V and 5 bases from J, with 8 bases in between. This CDR3 is 14 amino acids long. CDR3: CAISESPDYQPQHF. CDR3 DNA sequence: TGTGCCATCAGTGAGTCCCCTGACTATCAGCCCCAGCATTTT.

By frequency in the sample, this clone is large. J is TRBJ2-1 and V is TRBV5-4; 8 nucleotides match TRBD1. J lost 0 bases, V lost 5 bases, and 4 bases had no gene match. The CDR3 is 15 residues long. The germline CDR1 and CDR2 sequences are SGHNT and YYREEE (reference sequence). In DNA form, the CDR3 reads TGTGCCAGCAGTTCCGGGACAGGCTCCTACAATGAGCAGTTCTTC. This codes for CASSSGTGSYNEQFF.

As for this clone: The sample contains more than one DNA sequence encoding this CDR3. CDR3 sequence reads: CASSPPAGGGDTQYF. As DNA, the CDR3 is TGTGCCAGCAGCCCCCCAGCGGGGGGCGGGGATACGCAGTATTTT. The chain links TRBV7-2 to TRBJ2-3; 9 bases agree with TRBD2. The V gene end was trimmed by 5 bases and the J gene end by 6 bases; junction bases not matched to a gene: 9. The CDR3 loop spans 15 amino acids. Germline CDR1 reads SGHTA; CDR2 reads FQGNSA.